This TCR beta chain came from a study of graft-versus-host responses after intestinal transplantation (dated by TCRdb to the early 2020s). As for the study more broadly: Multivisceral, liver-intestinal, or isolated intestinal transplants were received by the recipients. Anti-thymocyte globulin induction was given to all recipients, followed by maintenance tacrolimus and steroids for approximately three years. After intestinal transplantation, graft-versus-host and host-versus-graft alloreactive T cell clones in the graft, circulation and bone marrow were tracked using bulk TCR-beta CDR3 sequencing. Alloreactive clones were identified by sequencing pre-transplant mixed lymphocyte reaction products and comparing these products with unstimulated pre-transplant donor and recipient T cells. The cohort enrolled some 24 intestinal transplant recipients, one of whom was a retransplant, and a few patients without pretransplant specimens were excluded. A peak of at least 4% donor T cells among recipient peripheral blood mononuclear cells was the definition used for donor T cell macrochimerism. Samples from a few later patients were sequenced in-house on an Illumina MiSeq with MiXCR processing rather than by the commercial service.

Inclusive of the bounding cysteine and phenylalanine, the CDR3 is 14 residues long. Only the CDR3 DNA stays, 42 bases, in frame from base 1. Based on the germline V gene, the CDR1 and CDR2 sequences are SGHRS and YFSETQ. V drops 0 bases and J drops 6 bases, leaving 10 bases in between. As to this clone: This receptor's antigen is unknown. Within one base of it there is no much larger clone, and no base qualities were kept.

Blood samples were collected up to 4 times in the first month after transplant and then at least monthly when available. Libraries were prepared through the immunoSEQ multiplex PCR assay. For most patients, high-throughput TCR-beta CDR3 sequencing of genomic DNA was performed by Adaptive Biotechnologies. Per the source publication's procedure: Adaptive's ImmunoSEQ software was the source of the TCR sequencing data for 15 to 20 patients, while a few other patients were processed with MiXCR and VDJtools. Because the origin of CDR3 nucleotide sequences shared between donor and recipient could not be assigned, those sequences were removed. To be classed as alloreactive, a clone needed at least 2-fold expansion over unstimulated cells and a minimum CFSE-low frequency of 0.002% (template counts) or 0.001% (read counts). A clone was considered mappable if detected in the sequenced pre-transplant spleen, lymph node, or MLR CFSE-low populations of the donor or recipient. The cumulative frequency of alloreactive clones was calculated as a percentage of all sequences, weighted by copy number. TCRdb obtained this table from immuneACCESS and retained in-frame rearrangements with V and J assigned. These tables miss some clones; where compared with another copy, unresolved V genes account for less than half of the shortfall, and the remainder is unexplained. V and J calls and clone size are copied from that table; D and trimming were computed from the DNA. The sample contains some 26,000 clones, 94% of them found a single time. The ten largest clones represent about 0.54% of the sample.

General conclusions and limits of the study: The conclusions were limited by the relatively low number and heterogeneity of the intestinal transplant patients. GvH clones were detected in recipient bone marrow, and some of these GvH clones were observed earlier in ileal mucosa or blood, consistent with an intestinal mucosal origin. Peak levels of circulating GvH clones were associated with declines in HvG clones early after transplant. In the allografts of patients with donor T cell macrochimerism, GvH to HvG T cell clonal ratios were high.

The chain links TRBV5-1 with TRBJ2-1, with the D gene too uncertain to name. The sample was PBMCs, taken 156 days after intestinal transplant. The source of this sequence is a human patient who received an intestinal transplant, so some T cells may come from the graft donor. The base sequence is TGCGCCAGCAGCTTGGTTTTGGGGTTCAATGAGCAGTTCTTC. Translated, it reads CASSLVLGFNEQFF.